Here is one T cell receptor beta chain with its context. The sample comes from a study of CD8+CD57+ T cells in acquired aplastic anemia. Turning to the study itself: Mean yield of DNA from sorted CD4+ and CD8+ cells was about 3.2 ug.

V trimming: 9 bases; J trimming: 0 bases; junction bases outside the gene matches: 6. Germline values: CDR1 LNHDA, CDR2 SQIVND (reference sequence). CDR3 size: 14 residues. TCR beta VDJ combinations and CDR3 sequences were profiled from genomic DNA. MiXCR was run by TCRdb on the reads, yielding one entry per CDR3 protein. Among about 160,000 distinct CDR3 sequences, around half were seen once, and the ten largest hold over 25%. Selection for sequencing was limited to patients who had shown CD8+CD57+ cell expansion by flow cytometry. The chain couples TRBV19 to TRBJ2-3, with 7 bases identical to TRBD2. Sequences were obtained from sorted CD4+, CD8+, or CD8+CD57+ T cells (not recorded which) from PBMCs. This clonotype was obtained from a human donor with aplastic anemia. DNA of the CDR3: TGTGCCAGCAAGAGGACTAGTAGCACAGATACGCAGTATTTT. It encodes CASKRTSSTDTQYF. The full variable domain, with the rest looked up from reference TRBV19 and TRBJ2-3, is DGGITQSPKYLFRKEGQNVTLSCEQNLNHDAMYWYRQDPGQGLRLIYYSQIVNDFQKGDIAEGYSVSREKKESFPLTVTSAQKNPTAFYLCASKRTSSTDTQYFGPGTRLTVL.